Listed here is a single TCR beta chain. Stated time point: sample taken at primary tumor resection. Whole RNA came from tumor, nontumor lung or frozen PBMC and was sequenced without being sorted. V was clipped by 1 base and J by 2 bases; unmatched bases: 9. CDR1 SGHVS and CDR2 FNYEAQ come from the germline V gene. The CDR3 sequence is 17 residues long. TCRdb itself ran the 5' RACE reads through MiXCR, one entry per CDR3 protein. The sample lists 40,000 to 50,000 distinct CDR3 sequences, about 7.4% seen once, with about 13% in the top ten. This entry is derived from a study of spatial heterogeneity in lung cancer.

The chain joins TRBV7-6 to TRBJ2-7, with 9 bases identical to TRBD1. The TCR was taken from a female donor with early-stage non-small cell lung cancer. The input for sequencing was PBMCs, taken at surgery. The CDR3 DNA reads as TGTGCCAGCAGCTTAGGAGTAGGACAGGGGCGAACCTACGAGCAGTACTTC. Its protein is CASSLGVGQGRTYEQYF. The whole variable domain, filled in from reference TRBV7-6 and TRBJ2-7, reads GAGVSQSPRYKVTKRGQDVALRCDPISGHVSLYWYRQALGQGPEFLTYFNYEAQQDKSGLPNDRFSAERPEGSISTLTIQRTEQRDSAMYRCASSLGVGQGRTYEQYFGPGTRLTVT.